A selection of T cell receptor beta chains follows, all from one sample in a study of T cell changes during pregnancy in multiple sclerosis. This table comes from immunoSEQ multiplex PCR, and its TCRdb copy is limited to in-frame clones, with some not included. The sample has 80,000 or so clones; under 95% are singletons. The source was peripheral blood, collected before pregnancy. The receptors derive from a female donor with multiple sclerosis, enrolled in a pregnancy study. Both conserved end residues are part of each CDR3. A D gene is named only where the DNA matches it firmly. Size tells how often a clone was seen (once, few, many) or the class of an expanded clone, and some rows leave it out.

v_gene	abundance	d_gene	j_gene	CDR3aa	CDR3nt
TRBV6-6	.	.	TRBJ2-5	CASTVRQQETQYF	TGTGCCAGCACCGTTCGACAGCAAGAGACCCAGTACTTC
TRBV7-6	.	.	TRBJ2-7	CASSLGGTIGYEQYF	TGTGCCAGCAGCTTAGGCGGCACCATAGGCTACGAGCAGTACTTC
TRBV4-2	.	.	TRBJ2-2	CASSQTGLYTGELFF	TGTGCCAGCAGCCAAACGGGACTTTACACCGGGGAGCTGTTTTTT
TRBV6-1	few	TRBD1	TRBJ2-7	CASILIQGHEQYF	TGTGCCAGCATTCTAATACAGGGGCACGAGCAGTACTTC
TRBV13	few	TRBD2	TRBJ2-7	CASSPPSLARGSTGQYF	TGTGCCAGCAGCCCCCCTTCACTAGCGAGGGGCTCTACGGGGCAGTACTTC
TRBV30	once	TRBD1	TRBJ2-2	CAWIRTGSSGELFF	TGTGCCTGGATCCGGACAGGGTCATCCGGGGAGCTGTTTTTT
TRBV18	.	TRBD1	TRBJ1-1	CASSPPDRVRLMDTEAFF	TGTGCCAGCTCACCACCGGACAGGGTGCGCCTGATGGACACTGAAGCTTTCTTT
TRBV6-6	.	TRBD1	TRBJ2-2	CASRDRATGELFF	TGTGCCAGCCGGGACAGAGCGACCGGGGAGCTGTTTTTT
TRBV13	.	.	TRBJ2-5	CATLVRGDQEVTQYF	TGTGCCACCCTGGTACGGGGAGACCAAGAGGTGACCCAGTACTTC
TRBV29-1	few	.	TRBJ1-2	CSVQDGLYGYTF	TGCAGCGTCCAGGACGGACTCTATGGCTACACCTTC
TRBV5-4	.	TRBD2	TRBJ2-3	CASRSGLAGVDTQYF	TGTGCCAGCAGATCGGGACTAGCGGGGGTAGATACGCAGTATTTT
TRBV2	.	.	TRBJ2-1	CAGRGNYNEQFF	TGTGCCGGACGGGGAAATTACAATGAGCAGTTCTTC
TRBV18	once	.	TRBJ2-7	CASSPASGNEQYF	TGTGCCAGCTCACCAGCCTCGGGGAACGAGCAGTACTTC
TRBV2	once	.	TRBJ2-1	CATSSEVRNEQFF	TGTGCCACATCCTCGGAGGTTCGCAACGAGCAGTTCTTC
TRBV5-1	once	TRBD1	TRBJ1-2	CASSDPRTGKNGYTF	TGCGCCAGCAGCGATCCGAGGACAGGGAAAAATGGCTACACCTTC
TRBV7-7	.	TRBD1	TRBJ1-2	CASSGDREALNYGYTF	TGTGCTAGCAGCGGGGACAGGGAAGCTCTTAACTATGGCTACACCTTC
TRBV30	.	TRBD2	TRBJ2-1	CAWSTPGLASYNEQFF	TGTGCCTGGAGCACTCCGGGACTAGCATCGTACAATGAGCAGTTCTTC
TRBV27	once	TRBD1	TRBJ1-1	CASSSGQGGPYTEAFF	TGTGCCAGCAGTTCCGGACAGGGCGGCCCCTACACTGAAGCTTTCTTT
TRBV6-6	.	.	TRBJ1-1	CASSPGLENTEAFF	TGTGCCAGCAGTCCGGGACTGGAGAACACTGAAGCTTTCTTT
TRBV7-9	few	.	TRBJ1-1	CASRSGPEAFF	TGTGCCAGCAGATCAGGCCCTGAAGCTTTCTTT
TRBV6-5	.	.	TRBJ2-5	CASSYFSPKETQYF	TGTGCCAGCAGTTATTTTAGTCCTAAGGAGACCCAGTACTTC
TRBV9	.	TRBD1	TRBJ1-1	CASSDPTGDTEAFF	TGTGCCAGCAGCGATCCGACAGGGGATACTGAAGCTTTCTTT